The rows below give T cell receptor beta chains drawn from one sample of a study of OX40 agonist ivuxolimab in advanced cancers. Clones were sequenced by immunoSEQ multiplex PCR, and TCRdb holds only the in-frame ones, with some missing. The table shows 70,000 to 95,000 clones, with roughly 82% occurring only once. The material sequenced was CD4+ or CD8+ T cells sorted from blood, taken in a trial of the OX40 agonist ivuxolimab. The receptor source for this set is an adult with an advanced solid tumor such as melanoma, head and neck, liver or kidney cancer. Both conserved end residues are part of each CDR3. A D gene is named only where the DNA matches it firmly. Part of the rows lack a size; the others show once, few, many or a class for expanded clones.

V gene: TRBV30
D gene: NA
clone size: NA
J gene: TRBJ1-6
CDR3 length: 15
CDR3 protein: CAWSLGRTGNSPLHF
CDR3 DNA: TGTGCCTGGAGTCTGGGGCGGACGGGTAATTCACCCCTCCACTTT

V gene: TRBV27
D gene: TRBD2
clone size: NA
J gene: TRBJ2-1
CDR3 length: 15
CDR3 protein: CASSIYGGGRDEQFF
CDR3 DNA: TGTGCCAGCAGTATTTACGGGGGAGGGAGGGATGAGCAGTTCTTC

V gene: TRBV19
D gene: TRBD1
clone size: few
J gene: TRBJ1-1
CDR3 length: 12
CDR3 protein: CASARQGAGAFF
CDR3 DNA: TGTGCCAGTGCAAGACAGGGGGCTGGAGCTTTCTTT

V gene: TRBV19
D gene: NA
clone size: once
J gene: TRBJ2-6
CDR3 length: 14
CDR3 protein: CASTEPGGANVLTF
CDR3 DNA: TGTGCCAGTACCGAACCAGGGGGGGCCAACGTCCTGACTTTC

V gene: TRBV19
D gene: TRBD1
clone size: NA
J gene: TRBJ2-2
CDR3 length: 15
CDR3 protein: CASSLQGAAAGELFF
CDR3 DNA: TGTGCCAGTAGTTTACAGGGGGCAGCGGCCGGGGAGCTGTTTTTT

V gene: TRBV5-1
D gene: TRBD1
clone size: NA
J gene: TRBJ2-1
CDR3 length: 17
CDR3 protein: CASSLKRDRPYYNEQFF
CDR3 DNA: TGCGCCAGCAGCTTGAAAAGGGACAGGCCCTATTACAATGAGCAGTTCTTC

V gene: TRBV5-1
D gene: NA
clone size: NA
J gene: TRBJ2-3
CDR3 length: 14
CDR3 protein: CASSGGTTSDTQYF
CDR3 DNA: TGCGCCAGCAGCGGCGGGACCACCTCAGATACGCAGTATTTT

V gene: TRBV5-1
D gene: NA
clone size: NA
J gene: TRBJ2-1
CDR3 length: 13
CDR3 protein: CASSFNPGYEQFF
CDR3 DNA: TGCGCCAGCAGCTTTAACCCCGGCTATGAGCAGTTCTTC

V gene: TRBV13
D gene: NA
clone size: NA
J gene: TRBJ2-6
CDR3 length: 16
CDR3 protein: CASSLGRGSGANVLTF
CDR3 DNA: TGTGCCAGCAGCTTAGGACGAGGCTCTGGGGCCAACGTCCTGACTTTC

V gene: TRBV19
D gene: NA
clone size: NA
J gene: TRBJ2-2
CDR3 length: 15
CDR3 protein: CASSIGRTNTGELFF
CDR3 DNA: TGTGCCAGTAGTATTGGACGGACGAACACCGGGGAGCTGTTTTTT

V gene: TRBV4-1
D gene: TRBD2
clone size: NA
J gene: TRBJ2-7
CDR3 length: 13
CDR3 protein: CASSQSGGAEQYF
CDR3 DNA: TGCGCCAGCAGCCAAAGCGGGGGGGCCGAGCAGTACTTC

V gene: TRBV5-4
D gene: NA
clone size: NA
J gene: TRBJ1-1
CDR3 length: 14
CDR3 protein: CASSSGVMNTEAFF
CDR3 DNA: TGTGCCAGCAGCTCGGGCGTAATGAACACTGAAGCTTTCTTT

V gene: TRBV7-3
D gene: TRBD1
clone size: NA
J gene: TRBJ2-3
CDR3 length: 16
CDR3 protein: CASSLGQGARTDTQYF
CDR3 DNA: TGTGCCAGCAGCTTAGGGCAGGGGGCCAGGACAGATACGCAGTATTTT

V gene: TRBV30
D gene: TRBD1
clone size: NA
J gene: TRBJ2-5
CDR3 length: 13
CDR3 protein: CAWSVQGMKTQYF
CDR3 DNA: TGTGCCTGGAGTGTACAGGGGATGAAGACCCAGTACTTC

V gene: TRBV5-1
D gene: TRBD2
clone size: NA
J gene: TRBJ2-1
CDR3 length: 15
CDR3 protein: CASSYRLAGRNEQFF
CDR3 DNA: TGCGCCAGCAGCTACCGACTAGCGGGAAGGAATGAGCAGTTCTTC

V gene: TRBV27
D gene: NA
clone size: NA
J gene: TRBJ1-2
CDR3 length: 15
CDR3 protein: CASSPRQAANYGYTF
CDR3 DNA: TGTGCCAGCAGTCCTCGACAGGCGGCGAACTATGGCTACACCTTC

V gene: TRBV15
D gene: NA
clone size: NA
J gene: TRBJ1-2
CDR3 length: 14
CDR3 protein: CATSRVDRAYGYTF
CDR3 DNA: TGTGCCACCAGCAGAGTGGACAGAGCTTATGGCTACACCTTC

V gene: TRBV9
D gene: NA
clone size: NA
J gene: TRBJ1-1
CDR3 length: 14
CDR3 protein: CASSEKVLTTEAFF
CDR3 DNA: TGTGCCAGCAGCGAAAAGGTCCTGACAACTGAAGCTTTCTTT

V gene: TRBV6-5
D gene: NA
clone size: NA
J gene: TRBJ2-3
CDR3 length: 13
CDR3 protein: CASRKPGAGRQYF
CDR3 DNA: TGTGCCAGCAGAAAACCCGGGGCAGGGAGGCAGTATTTT

V gene: TRBV9
D gene: TRBD1
clone size: once
J gene: TRBJ2-1
CDR3 length: 15
CDR3 protein: CASSVEYRGYNEQFF
CDR3 DNA: TGTGCCAGCAGCGTAGAGTACAGGGGTTACAATGAGCAGTTCTTC

V gene: TRBV4-1
D gene: NA
clone size: NA
J gene: TRBJ2-7
CDR3 length: 17
CDR3 protein: CASSQSLLPGPSYEQYF
CDR3 DNA: TGCGCCAGCAGCCAAAGTCTCCTTCCTGGGCCCTCCTACGAGCAGTACTTC

V gene: TRBV9
D gene: NA
clone size: NA
J gene: TRBJ2-2
CDR3 length: 14
CDR3 protein: CASRGLGRTGELFF
CDR3 DNA: TGTGCCAGCAGGGGGTTAGGGCGGACCGGGGAGCTGTTTTTT

V gene: TRBV7-9
D gene: NA
clone size: NA
J gene: TRBJ2-2
CDR3 length: 17
CDR3 protein: CASSSPVPNRQGGELFF
CDR3 DNA: TGTGCCAGCAGCTCCCCCGTTCCAAATCGGCAGGGCGGGGAGCTGTTTTTT

V gene: TRBV5-1
D gene: NA
clone size: once
J gene: TRBJ1-4
CDR3 length: 15
CDR3 protein: CASSPQQGSNEKLFF
CDR3 DNA: TGCGCCAGCAGCCCGCAACAGGGATCTAATGAAAAACTGTTTTTT

V gene: TRBV5-6
D gene: NA
clone size: NA
J gene: TRBJ1-4
CDR3 length: 15
CDR3 protein: CASSLVGGRLEKLFF
CDR3 DNA: TGTGCCAGCAGCTTGGTCGGGGGGCGCTTGGAAAAACTGTTTTTT

V gene: TRBV5-1
D gene: TRBD1
clone size: NA
J gene: TRBJ2-1
CDR3 length: 18
CDR3 protein: CASSLAYSGTGGISEQFF
CDR3 DNA: TGCGCCAGCAGCTTGGCTTACTCCGGGACAGGGGGTATTAGTGAGCAGTTCTTC

V gene: TRBV5-1
D gene: NA
clone size: NA
J gene: TRBJ2-5
CDR3 length: 14
CDR3 protein: CASSYQGPQETQYF
CDR3 DNA: TGCGCCAGCAGCTACCAGGGTCCCCAAGAGACCCAGTACTTC

V gene: TRBV5-1
D gene: TRBD1
clone size: NA
J gene: TRBJ2-1
CDR3 length: 16
CDR3 protein: CASSLNTGTGLNEQFF
CDR3 DNA: TGCGCCAGCAGCTTGAACACCGGGACAGGGCTCAATGAGCAGTTCTTC

V gene: TRBV2
D gene: NA
clone size: NA
J gene: TRBJ1-3
CDR3 length: 13
CDR3 protein: CAGATRGGNTIYF
CDR3 DNA: TGTGCCGGCGCGACCAGGGGTGGAAACACCATATATTTT

V gene: TRBV6-5
D gene: NA
clone size: NA
J gene: TRBJ1-4
CDR3 length: 14
CDR3 protein: CASSYGRSGEKLFF
CDR3 DNA: TGTGCCAGCAGTTACGGCAGGAGTGGGGAAAAACTGTTTTTT

V gene: TRBV5-1
D gene: TRBD1
clone size: few
J gene: TRBJ2-7
CDR3 length: 15
CDR3 protein: CASSLEPGGNYEQYF
CDR3 DNA: TGCGCCAGCAGCTTGGAGCCAGGGGGCAACTACGAGCAGTACTTC

V gene: TRBV11-2
D gene: NA
clone size: NA
J gene: TRBJ1-2
CDR3 length: 15
CDR3 protein: CASSLGPLRQAGYTF
CDR3 DNA: TGTGCCAGCAGCTTAGGCCCATTAAGACAGGCCGGCTACACCTTC

V gene: TRBV5-1
D gene: NA
clone size: NA
J gene: TRBJ2-2
CDR3 length: 15
CDR3 protein: CASSFEGLNTGELFF
CDR3 DNA: TGCGCCAGCAGCTTCGAGGGTTTGAACACCGGGGAGCTGTTTTTT

V gene: TRBV10-2
D gene: NA
clone size: NA
J gene: TRBJ1-3
CDR3 length: 15
CDR3 protein: CASTTGSFSGNTIYF
CDR3 DNA: TGCGCCAGCACCACAGGATCCTTCTCTGGAAACACCATATATTTT

V gene: TRBV2
D gene: NA
clone size: NA
J gene: TRBJ2-3
CDR3 length: 12
CDR3 protein: CASSLGANTQYF
CDR3 DNA: TGTGCCAGCAGTCTTGGCGCGAATACGCAGTATTTT

V gene: TRBV4-1
D gene: NA
clone size: NA
J gene: TRBJ1-4
CDR3 length: 12
CDR3 protein: CASSQEGEGLFF
CDR3 DNA: TGCGCCAGCAGCCAAGAAGGCGAAGGCCTGTTTTTT

V gene: TRBV9
D gene: NA
clone size: NA
J gene: TRBJ1-2
CDR3 length: 13
CDR3 protein: CASSQTGSYGYTF
CDR3 DNA: TGTGCCAGCAGCCAAACAGGGAGTTATGGCTACACCTTC

V gene: TRBV7-2
D gene: TRBD2
clone size: NA
J gene: TRBJ2-1
CDR3 length: 17
CDR3 protein: CASSSLGGGEAYNEQFF
CDR3 DNA: TGTGCCAGCAGCAGCCTTGGTGGGGGGGAGGCCTACAATGAGCAGTTCTTC

V gene: TRBV11-3
D gene: TRBD1
clone size: NA
J gene: TRBJ1-1
CDR3 length: 13
CDR3 protein: CASSDRGNTEAFF
CDR3 DNA: TGTGCCAGCAGCGACAGGGGGAACACTGAAGCTTTCTTT